This TCR beta chain was observed in a study of PD-1 blockade in mismatch repair-deficient tumors. Study-wide findings and caveats: Tumor-resident clones, often absent from pretreatment blood, expanded after pembrolizumab and then contracted.

A word on this clone: Its antigen remains unknown.

Sequenced by immunoSEQ multiplex PCR; TCRdb stores in-frame clones only, minus some. The sample holds around 62,000 clones, almost 80% seen once. The material was peripheral blood, obtained 2 weeks after starting pembrolizumab. This TCR derives from an adult with mismatch repair-deficient cancer.

The DNA for the CDR3 is TGTGCCAGCAGCCAATTGCGGGACAACCAAGAGACCCAGTACTTC. Its protein product is CASSQLRDNQETQYF. This chain connects TRBV14 to TRBJ2-5; D is tentatively TRBD1 or TRBD2 (6 bases each). The CDR3 spans 15 residues. Trimming stripped 2 bases from V and 0 bases from J, with 10 bases between. Germline CDR1 reads SGHDN; CDR2 reads FVKESK. Full variable domain (rest looked up from reference TRBV14 and TRBJ2-5): EAGVTQFPSHSVIEKGQTVTLRCDPISGHDNLYWYRRVMGKEIKFLLHFVKESKQDESGMPNNRFLAERTGGTYSTLKVQPAELEDSGVYFCASSQLRDNQETQYFGPGTRLLVL.